This TCR beta chain was captured in a study of T cell repertoires in cytomegalovirus infection. Study in general: An indication of both CMV infection and matching HLA type came from public TCR beta signatures.

The study, taken as a whole, reports: Within the response measured ex vivo, HLA-C-restricted CMV-specific TCR beta clonotypes were dominant.

One entry per CDR3 protein, called by TCRdb with MiXCR from the reads. Counted here are about 490,000 distinct CDR3 sequences, 26% occurring once; the ten biggest clones make up roughly 13%. This clonotype was observed many times. Its antigen is still unknown. Germline V lookup: CDR1 SGHTA, CDR2 FQGNSA. V dropped 2 bases and J dropped 0; count of bases not matched to a gene: 5. The CDR3 is 19 amino acids. The V and J genes are TRBV7-2 and TRBJ2-6; 12 nucleotides align to TRBD2. The sample taken for sequencing was PBMCs. This TCR was sampled from a human donor in good health (CMV status not recorded). Some clones in this sample may be carry-over from other donors' samples. The CDR3 sequence: CASSLKRTSGASGANVLTF. The DNA for the CDR3 is TGTGCCAGCAGCTTAAAACGGACTAGCGGGGCCTCTGGGGCCAACGTCCTGACTTTC.